This T cell receptor (beta chain) originates from a study of blood T cell repertoires in COVID-19 (dated by TCRdb to the early 2020s). In terms of the full investigation: The collaborator samples originated in the United States, Italy and Spain and spanned the acute and convalescent phases of COVID-19. The prospective study material was composed of cDNA or gDNA derived from T cells, B-cell-depleted T cells, or PBMCs. The dataset comprised deeply sampled blood TCRbeta repertoires from subjects exposed to, actively infected with, or recovered from COVID-19. The repertoires were made available in a free public database intended to serve as a resource for research on the immune response to SARS-CoV-2. The samples were drawn from two sources: the first 160 participants of the ongoing ImmuneRACE study, and 1,254 subjects contributed by 6 global collaborators. Nearly every sample came with metadata listing a de-identified subject ID, COVID-19 status, age in years and sex. Where available, HLA class I and class II types were obtained from metadata supplied by the sample provider rather than from assay-based typing.

Each collaborating institution followed its own protocols to collect whole blood in K2EDTA tubes. For TCRbeta analysis, collaborators shipped samples as frozen whole blood, isolated PBMCs, or DNA extracted from either of those sample types. As concerns this clone: Its antigen remains undetermined. No qualities accompany the bases; no much larger clone lies one base away.

TCRbeta CDR3 regions were amplified from genomic DNA using the immunoSEQ Assay, a bias-controlled multiplex PCR. Concerning the study's data processing: Nucleated cell counts per sample were estimated from amplification of reference gene primers within the assay. To quantify the absolute abundance of each unique TCRbeta CDR3 rearrangement, sequence reads were collapsed and filtered. For each sample, productive Simpson clonality was calculated as the square root of Simpson's diversity index across productive rearrangements. What TCRdb holds here is the immuneACCESS table cut down to in-frame rearrangements. Part of the clones is not present; checked against another copy, under half of the missing clones reflect an unresolved V gene, and the others are unexplained. From that table come the V and J calls and clone size; the DNA was used to work out D and trimming. The sample records around 250,000 clones, roughly 86% of which are singletons. The ten largest make up approximately 13% of the sample.

The CDR3 has 14 amino acids, counting the end cysteine and phenylalanine. The sequence is cut down to CDR3 DNA, 42 bases in frame from base 1. The V end loses 6 bases and the J end loses 3 bases, and a stretch of 12 bases separates them. Per the germline V gene, MNHEY is the CDR1 and SVGAGI is the CDR2. Broader findings and caveats from the paper: Clinical and demographic metadata were provided uncurated, with the amount varying by source and participant.

The chain is encoded by TRBV6-5 joined to TRBJ1-5; a weak D assignment points to TRBD1 (6 bases agree). Sequenced: peripheral blood. This clonotype was obtained from a man older than 75 with acute or convalescent COVID-19. The CDR3 amino acid sequence is: CASRSGQYNQPQHF. The sequence in DNA is TGTGCCAGCAGGAGCGGACAGTACAATCAGCCCCAGCATTTT.